Listed below are T cell receptor beta chains from one sample, sequenced in a study of blood T cell repertoires in COVID-19. Clones were sequenced by immunoSEQ multiplex PCR, and TCRdb holds only the in-frame ones, with some missing. The sample carries 160,000 or so clones, 80% recorded once. Sequencing used peripheral blood. Receptor source: an older man with active or convalescent COVID-19. The conserved cysteine and the conserved F or W are not part of the CDR3 here. Fields, in order: D gene, V gene, J gene, CDR3 protein. The D gene is left open where the match is weak.

TRBD1	TRBV30	TRBJ1-2	AWGTGNYGYT
-	TRBV5-1	TRBJ1-5	ASSLGSGGQPQH
TRBD1	TRBV3-1/TRBV3-2	TRBJ2-3	ASSQPQGGSDTQY
-	TRBV12-3/TRBV12-4	TRBJ2-7	ASSQGRAYEQY
TRBD2	TRBV18	TRBJ2-1	ASSQLAGGDEQF
TRBD2	TRBV29-1	TRBJ2-3	SVEGTSGSTDTQY
TRBD2	TRBV3-1/TRBV3-2	TRBJ2-3	ASSRLAGTTDTQY
-	TRBV7-2	TRBJ2-5	ASSLRGPEVTQETQY
-	TRBV9	TRBJ2-5	ASSVGGNQETQY
TRBD1	TRBV28	TRBJ2-7	ASSSTGQGVSYEQY